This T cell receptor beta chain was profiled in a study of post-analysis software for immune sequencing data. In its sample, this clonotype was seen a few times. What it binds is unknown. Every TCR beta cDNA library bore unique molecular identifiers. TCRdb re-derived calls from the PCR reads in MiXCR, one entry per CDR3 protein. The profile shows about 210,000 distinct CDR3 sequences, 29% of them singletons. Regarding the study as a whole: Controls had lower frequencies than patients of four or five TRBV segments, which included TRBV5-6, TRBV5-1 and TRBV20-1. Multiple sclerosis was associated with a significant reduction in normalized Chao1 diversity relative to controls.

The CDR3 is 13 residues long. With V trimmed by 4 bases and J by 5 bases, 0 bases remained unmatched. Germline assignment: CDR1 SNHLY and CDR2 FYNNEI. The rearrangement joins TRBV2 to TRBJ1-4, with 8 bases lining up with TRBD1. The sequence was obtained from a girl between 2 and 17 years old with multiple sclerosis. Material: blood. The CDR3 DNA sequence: TGTGCCAGCAGTGGGACAGGGAATGAAAAACTGTTTTTT. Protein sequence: CASSGTGNEKLFF. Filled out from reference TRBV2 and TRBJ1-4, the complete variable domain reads EPEVTQTPSHQVTQMGQEVILRCVPISNHLYFYWYRQILGQKVEFLVSFYNNEISEKSEIFDDQFSVERPDGSNFTLKIRSTKLEDSAMYFCASSGTGNEKLFFGSGTQLSVL.